The source of this T cell receptor (beta chain) is a study of spatial heterogeneity in lung cancer. The time point was: sample taken at primary tumor resection. The study sequenced unsorted whole RNA from tumor, nontumor lung or frozen PBMC. Untreated early-stage non-small cell lung cancer patients, over 55 in total, were the donors. TCR cDNA molecules each carried a unique molecular identifier. TCRdb processed the 5' RACE reads anew with MiXCR; each CDR3 protein has one entry. The sample lists around 75,000 distinct CDR3 sequences, about an eighth occurring once. Germline CDR1 is ENHRY and CDR2 is SYGVKD. With V trimmed by 8 bases and J by 7 bases, 6 bases remained unmatched. The CDR3 length is 13 residues.

The clonotype originates from a male donor with early-stage non-small cell lung cancer. The source was PBMCs, collected at surgery. V and J are TRBV10-3 and TRBJ2-1; 9 bases fit TRBD2. The CDR3 is CAIGGRARNEQFF. As DNA, the CDR3 is TGTGCCATCGGCGGGAGGGCCAGAAATGAGCAGTTCTTC.